These 24 T cell receptor beta chains came from one sample sequenced in a study of blood T cell repertoires in COVID-19. Libraries were prepared by immunoSEQ multiplex PCR; TCRdb keeps only in-frame clonotypes and omits some of them. The sample lists roughly 53,000 clones, more than 85% occurring once. The sequenced material came from peripheral blood. These receptors originate from a human donor in a cohort sampled during active COVID-19.

The V gene is TRBV6-6, the J gene TRBJ1-1; D not resolved. There are 11 residues in the CDR3. Between the trimmed V and J ends, which lost 6 bases and 3 bases, there was a span of 5 bases. The germline gives CDR1 MNHNY, CDR2 SVGAGI (reference sequence). This CDR3 reads CASRVDTEAFF. DNA of the CDR3: TGTGCCAGCAGGGTAGACACTGAAGCTTTCTTT.

The chain couples TRBV7-2 to TRBJ2-7; D may be TRBD2 (6 bases). Looked up from germline, CDR1 is SGHTA and CDR2 is FQGNSA. This CDR3 has 15 amino acids. The V gene lost 1 base and the J gene lost 3 bases, with 13 bases spanning the gap. The CDR3 loop reads CASSLGSGVVYEQYF. DNA for the CDR3: TGTGCCAGCAGCTTAGGGTCGGGAGTCGTCTACGAGCAGTACTTC.

This chain uses TRBV6-5 with TRBJ2-1; TRBD2 agrees at 8 bases. The length of the CDR3 is 15 residues. Unmatched junction bases numbered 5, after V lost 5 bases and J lost 2 bases. Germline values: CDR1 MNHEY, CDR2 SVGAGI. The CDR3 DNA reads as TGTGCCAGCAGTCTAACTAGCGGTACCTACAATGAGCAGTTCTTC. It yields the protein CASSLTSGTYNEQFF.

This clone was counted only a few times. This chain joins TRBV7-2 and TRBJ1-2; D might be TRBD1 (6 bases). The CDR3 totals 14 residues. The V gene lost 5 bases and the J gene lost 2 bases, with 12 bases spanning the gap. Germline CDR1 SGHTA, CDR2 FQGNSA. The CDR3 nucleotides read TGTGCCAGCAGCCCACTCCAGGGGAACTATGGCTACACCTTC. It codes for CASSPLQGNYGYTF.

The chain employs TRBV10-1 and TRBJ2-1, with a possible D match to TRBD2 (7 bases). The germline V gene has CDR1 WNHNN and CDR2 SYGVQD (reference sequence). The V gene lost 0 bases and the J gene lost 8 bases, with 17 bases spanning the gap. The CDR3 length is 16 residues. The CDR3 protein is CASSESKSGGFDEQFF. CDR3 bases: TGCGCCAGCAGTGAGTCGAAATCGGGGGGCTTCGATGAGCAGTTCTTC.

V usage is TRBV2 and J usage is TRBJ2-7; D not resolved. This CDR3 contains 13 residues. Per the germline V gene, CDR1 is SNHLY and CDR2 is FYNNEI. Trimming stripped 8 bases from V and 1 base from J, with 12 bases between. Here the CDR3 reads CASGTVKSYEQYF. The CDR3 coding sequence is TGTGCCAGCGGTACGGTCAAATCCTACGAGCAGTACTTC.

This clone was counted only a few times. J is TRBJ1-6 and V is TRBV3-1 (or the pseudogene TRBV3-2), with D maybe TRBD1 (5 bases). V was pared by 3 bases and J by 4 bases, with 16 bases between. This CDR3 contains 17 residues. Germline assignment: CDR1 LGHDT and CDR2 YNNKEL (reference sequence). CDR3 amino acids: CASSQDADSGYNSPLHF. In DNA form, the CDR3 reads TGTGCCAGCAGCCAGGATGCTGACAGTGGTTATAATTCACCCCTCCACTTT.

The genes are TRBV7-2 and TRBJ1-2; 10 nucleotides align to TRBD1. V lost 4 bases to trimming and J lost 7 bases; unmatched junction nucleotides: 9. CDR1 is SGHTA, CDR2 FQGNSA, per germline. This CDR3 comprises 15 residues. CDR3 loop: CASSSQGQGIGGYTF. CDR3 nucleotides: TGTGCCAGCAGCTCCCAGGGACAGGGGATAGGTGGCTACACCTTC.

The chain recombines TRBV19 with TRBJ1-2, with 7 bases lining up with TRBD1. The CDR3 is 13 residues long. The V gene's germline CDR1 is LNHDA and CDR2 SQIVND (reference sequence). The trim removed 6 bases at V and 5 bases at J, leaving 6 bases unmatched. The CDR3 region has the DNA TGTGCCAGTAGCAGCGTGACAGGGTATGGCTACACCTTC. As protein: CASSSVTGYGYTF.

This clone was found a few times. This chain links TRBV30 with TRBJ1-5; 11 bases line up with TRBD1. CDR1 and CDR2 from the germline V gene are GTSNPN and SVGIG (reference sequence). J was trimmed by 5 bases and V by 2 bases; bases with no gene match: 5. The CDR3 is 15 residues long. This CDR3 is CAWSRAGQGDQPQHF. The CDR3 DNA sequence: TGTGCCTGGAGTAGAGCGGGACAGGGGGATCAGCCCCAGCATTTT.

This chain connects TRBV2 to TRBJ2-5; no definite D call. Germline V gene sequence: CDR1 SNHLY, CDR2 FYNNEI. With 7 bases removed from V and 5 bases from J, the gap between germline ends came to 11 bases. This CDR3 region has 12 residues. CDR3 nucleotide sequence: TGTGCCAGCAATTCGTTTCGGGAGACCCAGTACTTC. It codes for CASNSFRETQYF.

The chain recombines TRBV9 with TRBJ2-1, with D unclear. Trimming stripped 6 bases from V and 2 bases from J, with 6 bases between. The germline V gene has CDR1 SGDLS and CDR2 YYNGEE. This CDR3 has 12 amino acids. CDR3 in amino acids: CASTSAYNEQFF. In nucleotides, the CDR3 is TGTGCCAGCACCAGCGCCTACAATGAGCAGTTCTTC.

The CDR3 loop reads CASSYRGPKTNTGELFF. In nucleotides, the CDR3 is TGTGCCAGCAGCTACAGGGGCCCTAAGACGAACACCGGGGAGCTGTTTTTT. V usage is TRBV2 and J usage is TRBJ2-2, with 7 bases identical to TRBD1. Germline values: CDR1 SNHLY, CDR2 FYNNEI. Losses at the gene ends were 6 bases for V and 0 bases for J; bases not matched to a gene: 10. The CDR3 is 17 amino acids.

This clone was seen a handful of times. The chain has TRBV9 and TRBJ1-3; D ambiguous. Trimming removed 4 bases at V and 2 bases at J, with 13 bases between. Germline V gene sequence: CDR1 SGDLS, CDR2 YYNGEE. CDR3 length equals 15 residues. As DNA, the CDR3 is TGTGCCAGCAGCCTTAATCCCGGGGCTGGAAACACCATATATTTT. Translation gives CASSLNPGAGNTIYF.

This clone occurred once. The J gene is TRBJ2-1, the V gene TRBV29-1, with a possible D match to TRBD2 (7 bases). Trimming cost V 3 bases and J 0 bases, with 12 bases left between them. There are 15 residues in the CDR3. Germline CDR1 reads SQVTM; CDR2 reads ANQGSEA. The CDR3 nucleotides are TGCAGCGTTGAGGGAGGGGGGAGCTCCTACAATGAGCAGTTCTTC. It codes for CSVEGGGSSYNEQFF.

This clone has just a few counts. The chain recombines TRBV30 with TRBJ1-4; no clear D gene. V was cut by 8 bases and J by 7 bases, with 17 bases left in between. CDR1 is GTSNPN, CDR2 SVGIG, per germline (reference sequence). This CDR3 is built from 13 residues. CDR3 nucleotides: TGTGCCCACGAACGGGGAATGGGTGAAAAACTGTTTTTT. Translated, it gives CAHERGMGEKLFF.

The rearrangement uses TRBV15 and TRBJ1-1; D may be TRBD1 (5 bases). Germline V CDR1 and CDR2: LNHNV, YYDKDF (reference sequence). CDR3 length equals 14 residues. V was clipped by 2 bases and J by 4 bases, with 11 bases between them. The CDR3 DNA follows: TGTGCCACCAGCAGAAGCAGGGCCTTCACTGAAGCTTTCTTT. Translating it yields CATSRSRAFTEAFF. The full variable domain, rest sourced from reference TRBV15 and TRBJ1-1, is DAMVIQNPRYQVTQFGKPVTLSCSQTLNHNVMYWYQQKSSQAPKLLFHYYDKDFNNEADTPDNFQSRRPNTSFCFLDIRSPGLGDTAMYLCATSRSRAFTEAFFGQGTRLTVV.

The chain joins TRBV30 to TRBJ1-6; TRBD1 might be the D (6 bases). The CDR3 covers 12 residues. V was trimmed by 0 bases and J by 14 bases, leaving 11 bases between them. Germline-derived CDR1 and CDR2 are GTSNPN and SVGIG (reference sequence). The CDR3 here is CAWSVQGATLHF. The DNA of the CDR3 is TGTGCCTGGAGTGTACAGGGTGCAACCCTCCACTTT.

This clone turned up a few times. J is TRBJ1-1 and V is TRBV11-3, with TRBD1 identical over 7 bases. The germline V gene has CDR1 SGHNT and CDR2 YENEEA. CDR3 length: 15 residues. With V trimmed by 3 bases and J by 0 bases, 4 bases remained unmatched. The CDR3 DNA sequence: TGTGCCAGCAGCTTCGGGACAGCTCTGAACACTGAAGCTTTCTTT. As protein: CASSFGTALNTEAFF.

The V gene is TRBV27, the J gene TRBJ1-2; the match to TRBD1 covers 11 bases. The CDR3 length is 16 residues. V shed 3 bases and J 8 bases; nucleotides not matched to a gene: 11. Germline-derived CDR1 and CDR2 are MNHEY and SMNVEV (reference sequence). CDR3 DNA: TGTGCCAGCAGTTTCGTCCGGGACAGGGGGGGAATCGGCTACACCTTC. This translates into CASSFVRDRGGIGYTF.

The CDR3 loop is CASSVISGEQFF. CDR3 coding DNA: TGTGCCAGCAGTGTAATATCGGGTGAGCAGTTCTTC. The V call is TRBV27, the J call TRBJ2-1; D uncertain. CDR3 length equals 12 residues. V dropped 5 bases and J dropped 9 bases, with 11 bases sitting between them. In germline, CDR1 is MNHEY, CDR2 SMNVEV (reference sequence).

The chain joins TRBV27 to TRBJ2-3; tentative D call: TRBD1 (5 bases). V shed 7 bases and J shed 4 bases, with 15 bases lying between them. There are 14 residues in the CDR3. From germline, CDR1 is MNHEY and CDR2 SMNVEV (reference sequence). DNA for the CDR3: TGTGCCAGCATGCGGCAGGGCGAGTCAGATACGCAGTATTTT. As protein: CASMRQGESDTQYF.

The table lists this clone with a few counts. The V call is TRBV7-2, the J call TRBJ1-6; 8 positions agree with TRBD1. The CDR3 consists of 15 residues. V trimming: 5 bases; J trimming: 8 bases; junction bases outside the gene matches: 8. The germline CDR1 and CDR2 sequences are SGHTA and FQGNSA. CDR3 sequence (DNA): TGTGCCAGCAGCCCAGGGGGCAGGGGGCATTCACCCCTCCACTTT. Its translation is CASSPGGRGHSPLHF.

This sequence joins TRBV29-1 and TRBJ1-1, with D perhaps matching TRBD1 (5 bases). Between the trimmed V and J ends, which lost 1 base and 7 bases, there was a span of 25 bases. This CDR3 has 17 amino acids. From germline, CDR1 is SQVTM and CDR2 ANQGSEA. CDR3 sequence reads: CSVEGIRGKVSGREAFF. Written as DNA, the CDR3 is TGCAGCGTTGAAGGTATTCGGGGGAAGGTTTCGGGACGTGAAGCTTTCTTT.